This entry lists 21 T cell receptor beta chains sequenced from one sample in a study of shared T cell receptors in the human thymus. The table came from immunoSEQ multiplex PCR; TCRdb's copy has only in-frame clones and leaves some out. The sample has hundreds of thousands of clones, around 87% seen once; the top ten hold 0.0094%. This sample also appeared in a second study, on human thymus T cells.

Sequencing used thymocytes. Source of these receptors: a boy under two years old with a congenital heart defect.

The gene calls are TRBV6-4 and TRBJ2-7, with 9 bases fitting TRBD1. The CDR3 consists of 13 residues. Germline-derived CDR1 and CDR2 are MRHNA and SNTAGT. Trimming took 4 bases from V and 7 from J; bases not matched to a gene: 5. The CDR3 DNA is TGTGCCAGCAGTGCCGGGACAGGGTGGGAGCAGTACTTC. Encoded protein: CASSAGTGWEQYF.

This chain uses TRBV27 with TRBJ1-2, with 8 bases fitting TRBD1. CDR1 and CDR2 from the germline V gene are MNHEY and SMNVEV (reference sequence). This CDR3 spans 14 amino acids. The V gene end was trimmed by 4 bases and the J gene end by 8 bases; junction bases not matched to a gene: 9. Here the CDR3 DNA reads TGTGCCAGCAGTTCCCAGGACAGGGCGGTCGGCTACACCTTC. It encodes CASSSQDRAVGYTF.

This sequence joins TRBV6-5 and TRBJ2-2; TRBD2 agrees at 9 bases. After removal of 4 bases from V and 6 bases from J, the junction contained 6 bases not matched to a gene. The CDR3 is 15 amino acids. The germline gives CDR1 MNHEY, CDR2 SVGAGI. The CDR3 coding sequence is TGTGCCAGCAGTTTAGCGGGAGAGGAAGCCGGGGAGCTGTTTTTT. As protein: CASSLAGEEAGELFF.

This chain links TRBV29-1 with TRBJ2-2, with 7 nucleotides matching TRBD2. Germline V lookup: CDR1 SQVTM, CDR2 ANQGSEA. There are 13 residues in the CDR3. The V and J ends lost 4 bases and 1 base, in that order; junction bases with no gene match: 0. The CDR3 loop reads CSVGGGNTGELFF. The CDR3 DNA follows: TGCAGCGTTGGGGGGGGGAACACCGGGGAGCTGTTTTTT.

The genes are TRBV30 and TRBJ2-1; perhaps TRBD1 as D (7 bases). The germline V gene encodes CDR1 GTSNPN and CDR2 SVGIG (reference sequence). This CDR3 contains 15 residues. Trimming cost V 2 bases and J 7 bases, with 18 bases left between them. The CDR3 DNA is TGTGCCTGGAGTCCCAGGAGGGGGCACGGGAATGAGCAGTTCTTC. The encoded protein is CAWSPRRGHGNEQFF.

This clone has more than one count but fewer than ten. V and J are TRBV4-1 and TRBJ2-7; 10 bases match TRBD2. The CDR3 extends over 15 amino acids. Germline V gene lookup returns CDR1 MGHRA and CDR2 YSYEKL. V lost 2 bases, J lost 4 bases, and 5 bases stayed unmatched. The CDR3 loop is CASSQILAGSYEQYF. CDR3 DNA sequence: TGCGCCAGCAGCCAAATACTAGCGGGAAGTTACGAGCAGTACTTC.

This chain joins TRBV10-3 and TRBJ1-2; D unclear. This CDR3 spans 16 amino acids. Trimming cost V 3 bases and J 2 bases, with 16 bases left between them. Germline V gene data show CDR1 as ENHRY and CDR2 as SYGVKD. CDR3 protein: CAISERSPGSNYGYTF. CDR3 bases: TGTGCCATCAGTGAACGATCTCCCGGGAGCAACTATGGCTACACCTTC.

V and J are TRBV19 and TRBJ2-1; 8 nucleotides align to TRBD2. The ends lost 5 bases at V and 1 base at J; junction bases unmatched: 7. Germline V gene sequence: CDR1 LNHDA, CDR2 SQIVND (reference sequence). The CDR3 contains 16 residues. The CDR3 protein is CASSPPTSESYNEQFF. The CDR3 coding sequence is TGTGCCAGTAGTCCCCCGACTAGCGAATCCTACAATGAGCAGTTCTTC.

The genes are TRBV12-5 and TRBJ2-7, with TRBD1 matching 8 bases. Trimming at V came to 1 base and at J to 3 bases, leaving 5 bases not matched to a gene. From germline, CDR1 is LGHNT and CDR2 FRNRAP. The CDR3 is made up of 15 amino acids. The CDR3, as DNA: TGTGCTAGTGGTTTGGGTGGACAGGGACACTACGAGCAGTACTTC. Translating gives CASGLGGQGHYEQYF. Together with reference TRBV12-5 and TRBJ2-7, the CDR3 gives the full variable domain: DARVTQTPRHKVTEMGQEVTMRCQPILGHNTVFWYRQTMMQGLELLAYFRNRAPLDDSGMPKDRFSAEMPDATLATLKIQPSEPRDSAVYFCASGLGGQGHYEQYFGPGTRLTVT.

This CDR3 reads CASRPASGTGGCDYEQYF. CDR3 in DNA: TGTGCAAGTCGCCCAGCCTCCGGGACAGGGGGTTGCGATTACGAGCAGTACTTC. The rearrangement uses TRBV12-2 and TRBJ2-7; whether TRBD1, the table's D call, matches the DNA was not checked. TRBV12-2 is listed as a pseudogene. CDR3 length: 18 residues.

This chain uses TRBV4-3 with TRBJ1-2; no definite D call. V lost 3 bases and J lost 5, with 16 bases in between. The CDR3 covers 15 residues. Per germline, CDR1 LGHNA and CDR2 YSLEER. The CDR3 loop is CASSHLTLDKYGYTF. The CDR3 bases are TGCGCCAGCAGCCACCTCACTCTTGACAAGTATGGCTACACCTTC.

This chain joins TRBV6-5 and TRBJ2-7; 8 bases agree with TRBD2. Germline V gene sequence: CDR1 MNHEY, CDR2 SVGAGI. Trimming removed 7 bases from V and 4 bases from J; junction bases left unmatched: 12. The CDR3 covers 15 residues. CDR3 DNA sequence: TGTGCCAGCAAGGAGGAGATTAGCGGGACGTACGAGCAGTACTTC. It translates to CASKEEISGTYEQYF.

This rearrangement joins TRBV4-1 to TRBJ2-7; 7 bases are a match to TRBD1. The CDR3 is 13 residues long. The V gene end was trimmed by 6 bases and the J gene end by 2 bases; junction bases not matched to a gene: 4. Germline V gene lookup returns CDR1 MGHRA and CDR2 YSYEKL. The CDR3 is CASRGQGAYEQYF. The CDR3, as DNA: TGCGCCAGCAGAGGGCAGGGGGCCTACGAGCAGTACTTC.

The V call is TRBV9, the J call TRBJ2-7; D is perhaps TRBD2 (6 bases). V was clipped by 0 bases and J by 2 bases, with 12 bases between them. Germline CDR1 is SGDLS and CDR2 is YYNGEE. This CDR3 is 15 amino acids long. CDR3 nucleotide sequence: TGTGCCAGCAGCGTAGAAGGGACTTCTCCCTACGAGCAGTACTTC. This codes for CASSVEGTSPYEQYF.

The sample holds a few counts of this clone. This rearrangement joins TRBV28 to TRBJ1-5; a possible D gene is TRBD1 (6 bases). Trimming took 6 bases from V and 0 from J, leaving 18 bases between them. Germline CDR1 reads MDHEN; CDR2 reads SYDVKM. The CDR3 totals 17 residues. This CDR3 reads CASSPGGDTYSNQPQHF. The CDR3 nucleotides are TGTGCCAGCAGCCCCGGGGGGGACACCTATAGCAATCAGCCCCAGCATTTT. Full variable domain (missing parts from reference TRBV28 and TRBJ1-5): DVKVTQSSRYLVKRTGEKVFLECVQDMDHENMFWYRQDPGLGLRLIYFSYDVKMKEKGDIPEGYSVSREKKERFSLILESASTNQTSMYLCASSPGGDTYSNQPQHFGDGTRLSIL.

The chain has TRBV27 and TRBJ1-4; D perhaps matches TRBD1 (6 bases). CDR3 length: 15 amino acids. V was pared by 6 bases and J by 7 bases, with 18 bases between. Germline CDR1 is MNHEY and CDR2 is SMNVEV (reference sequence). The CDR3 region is CASSRIQGLGEKLFF. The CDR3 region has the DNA TGTGCCAGCAGCCGAATTCAGGGGCTGGGTGAAAAACTGTTTTTT.

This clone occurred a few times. Written as DNA, the CDR3 is TGCGCCAGCAGCGGAGGACAGGGTAACTATGGCTACACCTTC. Its protein is CASSGGQGNYGYTF. The chain is built from TRBV5-1 and TRBJ1-2; 8 bases line up with TRBD1. V lost 4 bases, J lost 1 base, and 3 bases stayed unmatched. The CDR3 length is 14 residues. CDR1 is SGHRS and CDR2 is YFSETQ in the germline V gene.

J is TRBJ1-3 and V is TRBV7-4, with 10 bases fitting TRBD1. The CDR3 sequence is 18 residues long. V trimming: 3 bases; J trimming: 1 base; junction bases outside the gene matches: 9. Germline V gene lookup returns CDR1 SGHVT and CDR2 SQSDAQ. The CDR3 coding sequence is TGTGCCAGCAGCTTGGACAGGGGGAGGCCTTATTCTGGAAACACCATATATTTT. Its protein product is CASSLDRGRPYSGNTIYF.

CDR3 DNA sequence: TGTGCCAGCAGCTTAGGTCCAGGGGGCGCTTTTACAGGGGCCAACGTCCTGACTTTC. Its protein is CASSLGPGGAFTGANVLTF. The V and J genes are TRBV7-6 and TRBJ2-6; 8 nucleotides align to TRBD1. The CDR3 is made up of 19 amino acids. The J segment lost 4 bases and the V segment lost 1 base, leaving 12 bases of the junction unmatched. Looked up from germline, CDR1 is SGHVS and CDR2 is FNYEAQ.

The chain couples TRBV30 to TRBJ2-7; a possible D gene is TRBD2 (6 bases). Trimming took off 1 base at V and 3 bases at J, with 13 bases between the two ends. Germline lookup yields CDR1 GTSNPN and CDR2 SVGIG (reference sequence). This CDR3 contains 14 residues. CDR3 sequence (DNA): TGTGCCTGGAGTGGCCGGGGAGGATACTACGAGCAGTACTTC. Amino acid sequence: CAWSGRGGYYEQYF.

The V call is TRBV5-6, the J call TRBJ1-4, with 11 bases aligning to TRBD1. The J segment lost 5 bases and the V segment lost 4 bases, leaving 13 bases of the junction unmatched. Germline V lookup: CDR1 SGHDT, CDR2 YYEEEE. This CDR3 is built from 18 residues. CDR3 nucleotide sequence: TGTGCCAGCAGCAATGCCCCGGACAGGGGGCGGGAGAATGAAAAACTGTTTTTT. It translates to CASSNAPDRGRENEKLFF.